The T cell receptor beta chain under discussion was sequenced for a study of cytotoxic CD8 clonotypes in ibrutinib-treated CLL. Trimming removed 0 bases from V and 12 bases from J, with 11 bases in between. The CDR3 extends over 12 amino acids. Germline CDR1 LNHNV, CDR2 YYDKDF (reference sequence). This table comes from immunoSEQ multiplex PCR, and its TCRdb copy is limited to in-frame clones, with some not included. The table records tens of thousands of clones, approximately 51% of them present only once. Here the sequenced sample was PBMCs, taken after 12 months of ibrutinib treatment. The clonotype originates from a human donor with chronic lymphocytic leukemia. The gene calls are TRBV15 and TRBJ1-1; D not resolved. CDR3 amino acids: CATSRDLDRSFF. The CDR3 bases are TGTGCCACCAGCAGAGATCTAGACCGTTCTTTCTTT. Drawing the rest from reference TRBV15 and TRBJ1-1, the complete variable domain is DAMVIQNPRYQVTQFGKPVTLSCSQTLNHNVMYWYQQKSSQAPKLLFHYYDKDFNNEADTPDNFQSRRPNTSFCFLDIRSPGLGDTAMYLCATSRDLDRSFFGQGTRLTVV.